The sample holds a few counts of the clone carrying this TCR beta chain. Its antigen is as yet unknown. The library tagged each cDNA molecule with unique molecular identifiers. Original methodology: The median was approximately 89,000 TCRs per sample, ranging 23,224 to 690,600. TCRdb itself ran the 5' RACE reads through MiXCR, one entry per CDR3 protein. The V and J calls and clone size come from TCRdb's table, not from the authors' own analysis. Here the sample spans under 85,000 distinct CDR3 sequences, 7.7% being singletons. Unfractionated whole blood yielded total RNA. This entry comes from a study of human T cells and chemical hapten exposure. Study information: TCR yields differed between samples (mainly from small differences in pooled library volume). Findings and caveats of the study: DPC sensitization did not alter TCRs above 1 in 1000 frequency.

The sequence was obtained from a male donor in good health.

CDR3 coding DNA: TGTGCCAGCAGTGAAGACAGGGTCATGGGCACTGAAGCTTTCTTT. Encoded protein: CASSEDRVMGTEAFF. The chain recombines TRBV6-1 with TRBJ1-1, with D possibly TRBD1 on 6 matching bases. The CDR3 covers 15 residues. Trimming took 1 base from V and 4 from J, leaving 13 bases between them. Germline V gives CDR1 MNHNS, CDR2 SASEGT.